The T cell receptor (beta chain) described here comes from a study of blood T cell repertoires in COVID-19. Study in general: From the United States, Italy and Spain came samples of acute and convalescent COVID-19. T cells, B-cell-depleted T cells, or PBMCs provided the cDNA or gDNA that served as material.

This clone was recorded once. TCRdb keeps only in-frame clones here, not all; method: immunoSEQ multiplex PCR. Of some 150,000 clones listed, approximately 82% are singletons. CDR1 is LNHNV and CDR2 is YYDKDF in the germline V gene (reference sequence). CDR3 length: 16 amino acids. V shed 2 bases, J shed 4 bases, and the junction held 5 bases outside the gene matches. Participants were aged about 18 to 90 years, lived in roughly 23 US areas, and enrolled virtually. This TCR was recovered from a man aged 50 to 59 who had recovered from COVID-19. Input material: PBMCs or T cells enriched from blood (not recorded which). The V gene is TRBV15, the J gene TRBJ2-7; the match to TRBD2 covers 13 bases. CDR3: CATSRSGLAGKYEQYF. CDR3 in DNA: TGTGCCACCAGCAGATCGGGACTAGCGGGGAAGTACGAGCAGTACTTC.